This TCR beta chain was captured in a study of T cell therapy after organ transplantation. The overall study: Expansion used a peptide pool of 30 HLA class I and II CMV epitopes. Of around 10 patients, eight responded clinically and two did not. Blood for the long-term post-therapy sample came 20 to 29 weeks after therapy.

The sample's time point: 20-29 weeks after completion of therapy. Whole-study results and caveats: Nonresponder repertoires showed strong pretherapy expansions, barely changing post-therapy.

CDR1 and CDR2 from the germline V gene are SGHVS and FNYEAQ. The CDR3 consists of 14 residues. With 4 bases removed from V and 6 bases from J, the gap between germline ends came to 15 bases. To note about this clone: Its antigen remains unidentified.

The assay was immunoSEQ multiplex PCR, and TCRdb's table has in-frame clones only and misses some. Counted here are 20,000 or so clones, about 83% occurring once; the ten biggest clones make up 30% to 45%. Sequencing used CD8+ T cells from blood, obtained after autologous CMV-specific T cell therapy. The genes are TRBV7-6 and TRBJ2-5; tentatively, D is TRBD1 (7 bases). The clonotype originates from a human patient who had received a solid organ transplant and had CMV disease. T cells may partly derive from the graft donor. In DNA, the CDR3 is TGTGCCAGCAGCTCGTCAGGGGGGAGGCAGACCCAGTACTTC. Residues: CASSSSGGRQTQYF.